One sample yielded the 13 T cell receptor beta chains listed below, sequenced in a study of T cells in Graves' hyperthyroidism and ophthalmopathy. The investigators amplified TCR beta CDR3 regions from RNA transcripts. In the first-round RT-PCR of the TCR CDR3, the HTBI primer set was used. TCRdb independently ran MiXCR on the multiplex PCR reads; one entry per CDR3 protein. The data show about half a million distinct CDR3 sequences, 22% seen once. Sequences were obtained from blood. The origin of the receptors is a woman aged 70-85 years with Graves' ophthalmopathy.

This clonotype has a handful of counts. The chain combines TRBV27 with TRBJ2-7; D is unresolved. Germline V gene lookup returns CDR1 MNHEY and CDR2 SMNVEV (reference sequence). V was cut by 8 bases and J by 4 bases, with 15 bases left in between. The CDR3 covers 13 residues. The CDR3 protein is CASSPRIWYEQYF. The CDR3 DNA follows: TGTGCCAGCTCCCCGAGGATCTGGTACGAGCAGTACTTC.

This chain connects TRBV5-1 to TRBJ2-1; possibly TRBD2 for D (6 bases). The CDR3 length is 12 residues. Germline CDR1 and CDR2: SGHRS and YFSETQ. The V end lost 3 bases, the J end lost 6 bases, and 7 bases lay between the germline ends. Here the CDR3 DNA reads TGCGCCAGCAGCTGGGGGGTCAATGAGCAGTTCTTC. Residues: CASSWGVNEQFF.

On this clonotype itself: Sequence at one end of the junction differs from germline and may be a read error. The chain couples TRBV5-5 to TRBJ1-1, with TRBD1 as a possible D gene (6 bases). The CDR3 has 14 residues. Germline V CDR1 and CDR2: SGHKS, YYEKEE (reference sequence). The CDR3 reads CASSLTGQNTEALF. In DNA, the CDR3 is TGTGCCAGCAGCTTAACCGGACAGAACACTGAAGCTCTCTTT.

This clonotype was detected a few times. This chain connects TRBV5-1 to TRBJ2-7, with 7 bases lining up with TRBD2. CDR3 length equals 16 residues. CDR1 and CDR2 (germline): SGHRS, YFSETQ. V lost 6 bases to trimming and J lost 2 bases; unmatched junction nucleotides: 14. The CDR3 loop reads CASIKNPASGTYEQYF. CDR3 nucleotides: TGCGCCAGCATCAAGAATCCGGCTAGCGGAACCTACGAGCAGTACTTC.

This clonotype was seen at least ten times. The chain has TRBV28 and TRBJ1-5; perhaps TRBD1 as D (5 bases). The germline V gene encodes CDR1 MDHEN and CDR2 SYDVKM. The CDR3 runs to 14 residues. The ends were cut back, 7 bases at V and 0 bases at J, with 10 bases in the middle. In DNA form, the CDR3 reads TGTGCCAGCACCTCCCAGGGTAGCAATCAGCCCCAGCATTTT. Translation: CASTSQGSNQPQHF.

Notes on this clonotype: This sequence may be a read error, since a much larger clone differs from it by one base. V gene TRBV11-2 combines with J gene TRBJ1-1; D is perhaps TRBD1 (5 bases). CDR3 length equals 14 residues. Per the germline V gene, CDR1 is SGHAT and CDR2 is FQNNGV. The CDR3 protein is CAISLKWGGSEAFF. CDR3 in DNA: TGTGCCATCAGCTTAAAGTGGGGGGGATCTGAAGCTTTCTTT.

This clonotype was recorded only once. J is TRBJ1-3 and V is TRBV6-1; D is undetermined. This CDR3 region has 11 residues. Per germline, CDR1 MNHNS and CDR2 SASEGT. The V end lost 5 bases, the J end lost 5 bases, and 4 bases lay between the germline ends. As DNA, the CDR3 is TGTGCCAGCAGTATCCGAAACACCATATATTTT. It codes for CASSIRNTIYF.

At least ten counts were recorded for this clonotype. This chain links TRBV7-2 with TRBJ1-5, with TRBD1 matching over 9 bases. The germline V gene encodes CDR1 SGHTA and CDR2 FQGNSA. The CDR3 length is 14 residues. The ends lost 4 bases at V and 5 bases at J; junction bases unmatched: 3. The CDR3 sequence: CASSSTGGDQPQHF. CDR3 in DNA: TGTGCCAGCAGCTCGACAGGGGGGGATCAGCCCCAGCATTTT.

CDR3 nucleotide sequence: TGTGCCAGCAGTGAGAACGGGACACCCTTTTCTGAGCAGTTCTTC. Translation: CASSENGTPFSEQFF. The chain couples TRBV2 to TRBJ2-1; tentatively, D is TRBD1 (6 bases). Deletions cut 3 bases from V and 9 bases from J, with 18 bases between. The germline gives CDR1 SNHLY, CDR2 FYNNEI. CDR3 size: 15 residues.

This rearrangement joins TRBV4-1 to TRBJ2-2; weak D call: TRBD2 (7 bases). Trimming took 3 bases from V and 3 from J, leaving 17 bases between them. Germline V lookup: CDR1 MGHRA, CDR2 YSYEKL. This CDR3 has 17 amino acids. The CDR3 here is CASSHRGLADHTGELFF. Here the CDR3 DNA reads TGCGCCAGCAGCCACCGGGGGCTAGCGGATCACACCGGGGAGCTGTTTTTT.

In nucleotides, the CDR3 is TGTGCCATCGGGGCAGGATTTTATCAGCCCCAGCATTTT. This encodes CAIGAGFYQPQHF. The chain has TRBV25-1 and TRBJ1-5, with a tentative D call TRBD1 (5 bases). The CDR3 runs 13 residues. V was shortened by 10 bases and J by 5 bases, with 15 bases between the two germline ends. CDR1 and CDR2 from the germline V gene are MGHDK and SYGVNS.

CDR3 DNA: TGTGCCAGCAGCCCTAGGGCAGGGTTCGGGGAGCTGTTTTTT. Residues: CASSPRAGFGELFF. This sequence joins TRBV7-3 and TRBJ2-2; D possibly corresponds to TRBD1 (5 bases). The germline V and J ends were trimmed by 5 bases and 7 bases, with 14 bases remaining between them. The CDR3 has 14 residues. Germline loops: CDR1 SGHTA, CDR2 FQGTGA.

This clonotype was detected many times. Written as DNA, the CDR3 is TGCGCCAGCAGCTTCGTTCAGGCCTCCTACGAGCAGTACTTC. Its translation is CASSFVQASYEQYF. This chain links TRBV5-1 with TRBJ2-7; the D is unclear. Germline V gene data show CDR1 as SGHRS and CDR2 as YFSETQ. V was shortened by 2 bases and J by 0 bases, with 9 bases between the two germline ends. This CDR3 region has 14 residues.